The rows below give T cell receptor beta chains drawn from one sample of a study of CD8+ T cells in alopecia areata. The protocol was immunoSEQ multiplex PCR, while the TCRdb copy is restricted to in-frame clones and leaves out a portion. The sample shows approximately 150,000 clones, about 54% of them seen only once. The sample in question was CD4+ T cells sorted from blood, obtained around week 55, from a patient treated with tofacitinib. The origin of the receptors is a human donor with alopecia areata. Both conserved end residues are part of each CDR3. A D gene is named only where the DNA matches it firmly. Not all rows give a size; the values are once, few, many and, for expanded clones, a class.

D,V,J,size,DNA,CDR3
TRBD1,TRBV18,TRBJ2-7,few,TGTGCCAGCTCCCCGGGGACAGCCGCCTACGAGCAGTACTTC,CASSPGTAAYEQYF
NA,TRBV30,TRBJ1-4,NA,TGTGCCTGGAGTGACGACTATGCAACTAATGAAAAACTGTTTTTT,CAWSDDYATNEKLFF
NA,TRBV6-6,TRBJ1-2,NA,TGTGCCAGCAGTTACCAAACCGGGGGGGATGGCTACACCTTC,CASSYQTGGDGYTF
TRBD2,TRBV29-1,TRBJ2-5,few,TGCAGCGCCGGGGGGCAAGAGACCCAGTACTTC,CSAGGQETQYF
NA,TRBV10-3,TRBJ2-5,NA,TGTGCCATCAGTGAAGGGTTATCCGCCGAGACCCAGTACTTC,CAISEGLSAETQYF
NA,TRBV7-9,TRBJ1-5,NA,TGTGCCAGCAGCTTAGCCCAGGGGAGTGGAAATCAGCCCCAGCATTTT,CASSLAQGSGNQPQHF
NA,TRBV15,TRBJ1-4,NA,TGTGCCACCAGCAGAGATGTGGATAGAGGAAAACTGTTTTTT,CATSRDVDRGKLFF
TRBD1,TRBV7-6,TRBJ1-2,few,TGTGCCAGCAGCGCCGGGACAGGGTTCGGCTACACCTTC,CASSAGTGFGYTF
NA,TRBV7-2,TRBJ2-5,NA,TGTGCCAGCAGCCCAAGCGAGACCCAGTACTTC,CASSPSETQYF
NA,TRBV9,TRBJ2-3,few,TGTGCCAGCAGCCCCGGGACAGATACGCAGTATTTT,CASSPGTDTQYF
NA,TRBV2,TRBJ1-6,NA,TGTGCCAGCAGTGATCTGGAGTATAATTCACCCCTCCACTTT,CASSDLEYNSPLHF
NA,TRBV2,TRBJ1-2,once,TGTGCCAGCGGAGGAATCTATGGCTACACCTTC,CASGGIYGYTF
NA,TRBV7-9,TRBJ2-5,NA,TGTGCCAGCAGTCACGCCTCGACACCGCGGGAGACCCAGTACTTC,CASSHASTPRETQYF
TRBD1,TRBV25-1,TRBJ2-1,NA,TGTGCCAGCAGTGTTGGGACAGGGGCTTTCAATGAGCAGTTCTTC,CASSVGTGAFNEQFF
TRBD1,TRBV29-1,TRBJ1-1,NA,TGCAGCGTGGGTGGGACAGGGGGGAACACTGAAGCTTTCTTT,CSVGGTGGNTEAFF
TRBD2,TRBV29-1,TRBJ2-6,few,TGCAGCGTTCACGGGGGGGCCGGGGCCAACGTCCTGACTTTC,CSVHGGAGANVLTF
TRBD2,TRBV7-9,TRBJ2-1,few,TGTGCCAGCGGCGACCGGGCACTAGCGGGGGGCGCCGGAGAGTTCTTC,CASGDRALAGGAGEFF
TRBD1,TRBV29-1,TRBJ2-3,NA,TGCAGCGTTGCCCCCGGGACAGCTAGCACAGATACGCAGTATTTT,CSVAPGTASTDTQYF
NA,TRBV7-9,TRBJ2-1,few,TGTGCCAGCAGCTCCGGGGGGCGATACAATGAGCAGTTCTTC,CASSSGGRYNEQFF
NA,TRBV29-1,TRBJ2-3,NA,TGCAGCGTGTACGATCGCCGGGGCCCCAGTGAGACAGATACGCAGTATTTT,CSVYDRRGPSETDTQYF
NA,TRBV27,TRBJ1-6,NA,TGTGCCAGCATCGGGAGGCCAGGGACTAATTCACCCCTCCACTTT,CASIGRPGTNSPLHF
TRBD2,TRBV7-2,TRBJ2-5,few,TGTGCCAGCAGCTTATGGTTAGCGGGGTACCAAGAGACCCAGTACTTC,CASSLWLAGYQETQYF
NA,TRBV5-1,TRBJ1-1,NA,TGCGCCAGCAGCTTCGACGGGCAAAGGAACACTGAAGCTTTCTTT,CASSFDGQRNTEAFF
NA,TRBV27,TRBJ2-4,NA,TGTGCCAGCTCCAAATCTTGGGTCTTAGCCAAAAACATTCAGTACTTC,CASSKSWVLAKNIQYF
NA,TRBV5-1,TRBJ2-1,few,TGCGCCAGCAGCCAAGCGAGGACAGCCTCCTACAATGAGCAGTTCTTC,CASSQARTASYNEQFF
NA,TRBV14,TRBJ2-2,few,TGTGCCAGCAGCTTTGGGGTAAACGGGGAGCTGTTTTTT,CASSFGVNGELFF
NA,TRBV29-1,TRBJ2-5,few,TGCAGCGTTGGACAGGTCCTACAAGAGACCCAGTACTTC,CSVGQVLQETQYF
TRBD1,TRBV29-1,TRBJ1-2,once,TGCAGCGCGGGGGACAGGAGATTCGGCTACACCTTC,CSAGDRRFGYTF
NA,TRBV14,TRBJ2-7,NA,TGTGCCAGCAGCTTTCCGAGAGACAGACTCTACGAGCAGTACTTC,CASSFPRDRLYEQYF
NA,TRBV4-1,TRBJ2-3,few,TGCGCCAGCAGCCAGCCAGAAGTCACAGATACGCAGTATTTT,CASSQPEVTDTQYF
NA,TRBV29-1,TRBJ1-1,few,TGCAGCGTTGAAGAGGGCGGTGCCACTGAAGCTTTCTTT,CSVEEGGATEAFF
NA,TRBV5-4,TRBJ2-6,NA,TGTGCCAGCGGTCCCCGGTCAAACTCTGGGGCCAACGTCCTGACTTTC,CASGPRSNSGANVLTF
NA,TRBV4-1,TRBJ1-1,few,TGCGCCAGCAGCCAAGAGGGACCAATGAACACTGAAGCTTTCTTT,CASSQEGPMNTEAFF
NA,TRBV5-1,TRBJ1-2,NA,TGCGCCAGCAGCTTGGAACCAGGCCTATATGGCTACACCTTC,CASSLEPGLYGYTF
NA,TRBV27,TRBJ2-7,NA,TGTGCCAGCAGTTTAAGGGGCAGGCCCTACGAGCAGTACTTC,CASSLRGRPYEQYF
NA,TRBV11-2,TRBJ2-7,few,TGTGCCAGCAGCTCCTTCGACAGGAGCTCCTACGAGCAGTACTTC,CASSSFDRSSYEQYF
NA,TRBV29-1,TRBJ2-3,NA,TGCAGCTCCCCCGGGCCCACCTCCAGCACAGATACGCAGTATTTT,CSSPGPTSSTDTQYF
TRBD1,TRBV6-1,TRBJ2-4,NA,TGTGCCAGCAGAGAGGACAGGGCGGCCAAAAACATTCAGTACTTC,CASREDRAAKNIQYF
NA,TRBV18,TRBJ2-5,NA,TGTGCCAGCTCAGCTGACCAGGGCTGGGAGACCCAGTACTTC,CASSADQGWETQYF
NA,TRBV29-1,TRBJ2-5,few,TGCAGCCTCATGTGGGGTCTCCAAGAGACCCAGTACTTC,CSLMWGLQETQYF
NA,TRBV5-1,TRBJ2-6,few,TGCGCCAGCAGCTTGGACATTGGGGCCAACGTCCTGACTTTC,CASSLDIGANVLTF
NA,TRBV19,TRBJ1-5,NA,TGTGCCAGTAAAACGGTGGGGTATAGCAATCAGCCCCAGCATTTT,CASKTVGYSNQPQHF
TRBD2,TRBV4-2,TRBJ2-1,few,TGTGCCAGCAGCCAAGGCGGGGGCTACAATGAGCAGTTCTTC,CASSQGGGYNEQFF
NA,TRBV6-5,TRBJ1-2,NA,TGTGCCAGCAGTCCGACGACCGGGATCCCCGTTGGCTACACCTTC,CASSPTTGIPVGYTF
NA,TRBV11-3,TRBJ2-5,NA,TGTGCCAGCAGCCAGGGACTGAAAGAGACCCAGTACTTC,CASSQGLKETQYF
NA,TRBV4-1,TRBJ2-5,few,TGCGCCAGCAGCCAAGAATTGCGGAGGGAGACCCAGTACTTC,CASSQELRRETQYF
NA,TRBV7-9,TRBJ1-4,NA,TGTGCCAGCAGCCCGGGACTGAGCAATGAAAAACTGTTTTTT,CASSPGLSNEKLFF
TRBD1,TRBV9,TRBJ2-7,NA,TGTGCCAGCAGCGTCGCCGGGACAGGGGGCTACGAGCAGTACTTC,CASSVAGTGGYEQYF